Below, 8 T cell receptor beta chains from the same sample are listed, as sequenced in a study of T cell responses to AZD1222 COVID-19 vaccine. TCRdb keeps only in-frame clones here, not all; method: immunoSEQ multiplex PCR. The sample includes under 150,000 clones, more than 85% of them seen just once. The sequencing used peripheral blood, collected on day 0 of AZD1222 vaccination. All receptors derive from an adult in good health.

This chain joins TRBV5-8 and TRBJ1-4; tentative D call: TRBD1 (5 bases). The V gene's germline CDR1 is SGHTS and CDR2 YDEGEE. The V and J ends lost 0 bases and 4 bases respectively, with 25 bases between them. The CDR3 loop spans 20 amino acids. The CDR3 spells CASSLDPRGTQGHFNEKLFF. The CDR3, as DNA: TGTGCCAGCAGCTTGGACCCTCGCGGGACGCAGGGCCATTTTAATGAAAAACTGTTTTTT.

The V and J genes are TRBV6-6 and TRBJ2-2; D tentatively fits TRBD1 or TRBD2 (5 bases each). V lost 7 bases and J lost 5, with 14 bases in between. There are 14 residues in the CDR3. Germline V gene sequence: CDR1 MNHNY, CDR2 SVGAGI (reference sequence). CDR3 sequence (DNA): TGTGCCAGCACTAAGGGACCGGGGACCGGGGAGCTGTTTTTT. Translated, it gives CASTKGPGTGELFF.

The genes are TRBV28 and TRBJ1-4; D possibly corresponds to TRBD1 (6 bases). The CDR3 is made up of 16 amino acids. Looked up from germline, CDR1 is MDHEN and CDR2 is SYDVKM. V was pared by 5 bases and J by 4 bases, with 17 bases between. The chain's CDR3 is CASSVDRRKGNEKLFF. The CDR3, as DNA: TGTGCCAGCAGTGTAGACAGGAGGAAGGGTAATGAAAAACTGTTTTTT. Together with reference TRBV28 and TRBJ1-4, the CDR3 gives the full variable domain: DVKVTQSSRYLVKRTGEKVFLECVQDMDHENMFWYRQDPGLGLRLIYFSYDVKMKEKGDIPEGYSVSREKKERFSLILESASTNQTSMYLCASSVDRRKGNEKLFFGSGTQLSVL.

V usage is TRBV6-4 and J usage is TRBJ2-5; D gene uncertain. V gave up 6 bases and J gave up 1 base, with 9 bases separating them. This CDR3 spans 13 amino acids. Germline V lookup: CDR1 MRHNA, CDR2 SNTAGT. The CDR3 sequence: CASSRNFQETQYF. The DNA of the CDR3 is TGTGCCAGCAGCCGGAACTTCCAAGAGACCCAGTACTTC.

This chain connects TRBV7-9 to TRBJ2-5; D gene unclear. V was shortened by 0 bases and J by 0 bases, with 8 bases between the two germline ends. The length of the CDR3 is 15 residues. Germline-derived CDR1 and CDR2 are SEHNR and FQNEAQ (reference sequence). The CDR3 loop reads CASSLAGSYQETQYF. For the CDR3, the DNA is TGTGCCAGCAGCTTAGCTGGCAGCTACCAAGAGACCCAGTACTTC.

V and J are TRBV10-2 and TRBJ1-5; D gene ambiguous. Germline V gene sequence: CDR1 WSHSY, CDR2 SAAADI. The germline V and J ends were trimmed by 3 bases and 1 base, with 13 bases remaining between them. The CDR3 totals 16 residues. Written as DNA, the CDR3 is TGCGCCAGCAGTGATAAACGGACGCTAAGCAATCAGCCCCAGCATTTT. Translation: CASSDKRTLSNQPQHF.

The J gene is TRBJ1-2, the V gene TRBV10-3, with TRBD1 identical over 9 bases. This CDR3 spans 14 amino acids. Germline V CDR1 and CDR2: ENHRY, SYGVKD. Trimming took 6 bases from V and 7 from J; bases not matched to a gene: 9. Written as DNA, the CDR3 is TGTGCCATCAGGGGGACAGGGAATAATGGTGGCTACACCTTC. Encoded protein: CAIRGTGNNGGYTF.

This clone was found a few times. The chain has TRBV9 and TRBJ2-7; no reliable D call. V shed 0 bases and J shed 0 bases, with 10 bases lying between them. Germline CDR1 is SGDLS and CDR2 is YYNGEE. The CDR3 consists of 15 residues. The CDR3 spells CASSVEWGSSYEQYF. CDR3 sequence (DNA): TGTGCCAGCAGCGTAGAATGGGGAAGCTCCTACGAGCAGTACTTC.